This T cell receptor beta chain derives from a study of T cell responses to AZD1222 COVID-19 vaccine. V lost 5 bases and J lost 1, with 17 bases in between. The CDR3 loop spans 16 amino acids. Germline V gives CDR1 MDHEN, CDR2 SYDVKM. Clones were sequenced by immunoSEQ multiplex PCR, and TCRdb holds only the in-frame ones, with some missing. The sample yields approximately 110,000 clones, about nine tenths seen once. In its sample, this clone was seen once. The V and J genes are TRBV28 and TRBJ1-2, with a tentative D call TRBD1 (6 bases). This TCR derives from an adult in good health. The sample consisted of peripheral blood, taken on day 0 of AZD1222 vaccination. CDR3 sequence (DNA): TGTGCCAGCAGTCAAATGGGGGGGCGGAATAACTATGGCTACACCTTC. This gives the protein CASSQMGGRNNYGYTF.